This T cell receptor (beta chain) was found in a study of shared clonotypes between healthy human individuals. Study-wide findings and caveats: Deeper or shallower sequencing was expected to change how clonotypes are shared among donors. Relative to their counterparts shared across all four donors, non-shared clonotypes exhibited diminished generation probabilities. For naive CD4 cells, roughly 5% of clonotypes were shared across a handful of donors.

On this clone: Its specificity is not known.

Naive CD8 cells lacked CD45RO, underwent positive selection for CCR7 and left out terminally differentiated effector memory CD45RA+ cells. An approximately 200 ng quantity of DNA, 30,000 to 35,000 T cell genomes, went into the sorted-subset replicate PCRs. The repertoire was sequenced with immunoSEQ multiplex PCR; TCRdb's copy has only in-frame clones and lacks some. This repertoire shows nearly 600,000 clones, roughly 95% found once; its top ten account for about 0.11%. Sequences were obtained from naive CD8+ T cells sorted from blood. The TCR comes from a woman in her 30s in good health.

The CDR3 DNA follows: TGCGCCAGCAGCCAAGGGTTGGATTTCACTGAAGCTTTCTTT. Protein product: CASSQGLDFTEAFF. V usage is TRBV4-1 and J usage is TRBJ1-1; no clear D gene. This CDR3 is 14 amino acids long. Germline lookup yields CDR1 MGHRA and CDR2 YSYEKL. Trimming removed 1 base at V and 4 bases at J, with 10 bases between.